These 9 T cell receptor beta chains were all obtained from the same sample, sequenced in a study of T cell responses to AZD1222 COVID-19 vaccine. This table comes from immunoSEQ multiplex PCR, and its TCRdb copy is limited to in-frame clones, with some not included. The data contain some 94,000 clones, roughly nine tenths of them seen just once; the ten biggest clones take up about 5.7%. The sample in question was peripheral blood, obtained 28 days after the second AZD1222 dose. These TCRs come from an adult who received the AZD1222 COVID-19 vaccine.

The rearrangement uses TRBV27 and TRBJ1-4, with D unclear. CDR3 size: 14 residues. Trimming removed 0 bases at V and 8 bases at J, with 10 bases between. Germline CDR1 MNHEY, CDR2 SMNVEV (reference sequence). The CDR3 sequence: CASSLSAGVEKLFF. DNA of the CDR3: TGTGCCAGCAGTTTATCCGCAGGTGTCGAAAAACTGTTTTTT. The whole variable domain, filled in from reference TRBV27 and TRBJ1-4, reads EAQVTQNPRYLITVTGKKLTVTCSQNMNHEYMSWYRQDPGLGLRQIYYSMNVEVTDKGDVPEGYKVSRKEKRNFPLILESPSPNQTSLYFCASSLSAGVEKLFFGSGTQLSVL.

The genes are TRBV28 and TRBJ2-7; D uncertain. The germline gives CDR1 MDHEN, CDR2 SYDVKM. The germline V and J ends were trimmed by 3 bases and 6 bases, with 3 bases remaining between them. The CDR3 consists of 10 residues. The CDR3 loop is CASSFVEQYF. Here the CDR3 DNA reads TGTGCCAGCAGTTTCGTCGAGCAGTACTTC.

Only a few counts were recorded for this clone. This chain uses TRBV2 with TRBJ1-5; D remains unclear. The CDR3 has 13 residues. Germline V gene data show CDR1 as SNHLY and CDR2 as FYNNEI. The V end lost 7 bases, the J end lost 5 bases, and 12 bases lay between the germline ends. The CDR3 loop reads CASNEAVYQPQHF. The CDR3 bases are TGTGCCAGCAACGAGGCAGTTTATCAGCCCCAGCATTTT.

The chain links TRBV19 to TRBJ2-2; tentatively, D is TRBD1 (6 bases). Trimming removed 6 bases from V and 6 bases from J, with 8 bases in between. The germline CDR1 and CDR2 sequences are LNHDA and SQIVND (reference sequence). CDR3 length: 12 residues. The CDR3 DNA is TGTGCCAGTAGACGACAGGCCGGGGAGCTGTTTTTT. Residues: CASRRQAGELFF.

The chain employs TRBV27 and TRBJ2-1; 12 positions agree with TRBD1. The CDR3 has 15 amino acids. V dropped 4 bases and J dropped 8; count of bases not matched to a gene: 6. The germline CDR1 and CDR2 sequences are MNHEY and SMNVEV (reference sequence). The CDR3 loop is CASSWGQGAVYEQFF. CDR3 DNA sequence: TGTGCCAGCAGTTGGGGACAGGGGGCTGTCTATGAGCAGTTCTTC.

The gene calls are TRBV18 and TRBJ1-6; D unclear. The V gene lost 3 bases and the J gene lost 6 bases, with 6 bases spanning the gap. CDR3 length: 13 residues. Germline loops: CDR1 KGHSH, CDR2 LQKENI. The CDR3 nucleotides are TGTGCCAGCTCACCCGTCCCTAATTCACCCCTCCACTTT. Residues: CASSPVPNSPLHF.

The gene calls are TRBV11-2 and TRBJ2-1; TRBD1 matches 7 bases. V dropped 4 bases and J dropped 8; count of bases not matched to a gene: 11. This CDR3 is 15 amino acids long. Per the germline V gene, CDR1 is SGHAT and CDR2 is FQNNGV. The CDR3 DNA is TGTGCCAGCAGCTCGACAGGGATGGGGAAGGATGAGCAGTTCTTC. Translation gives CASSSTGMGKDEQFF.

V gene TRBV2 combines with J gene TRBJ1-2, with 10 bases fitting TRBD1. The CDR3 length is 13 residues. Germline lookup yields CDR1 SNHLY and CDR2 FYNNEI. J lost 7 bases, V lost 3 bases, and 2 bases had no gene match. CDR3 region: CASSEDRGTGYTF. DNA of the CDR3: TGTGCCAGCAGTGAGGACAGGGGGACTGGCTACACCTTC.

The V and J genes are TRBV9 and TRBJ1-4; D gene ambiguous. In germline, CDR1 is SGDLS, CDR2 YYNGEE. V was pared by 0 bases and J by 0 bases, with 9 bases between. The CDR3 has 16 amino acids. The CDR3 spells CASSVGSTATNEKLFF. DNA for the CDR3: TGTGCCAGCAGCGTAGGGTCTACGGCAACTAATGAAAAACTGTTTTTT.